This TCR beta chain was recovered during a study of CD8 T cells in Susac syndrome. Losses at the gene ends were 4 bases for V and 7 bases for J; bases not matched to a gene: 9. The CDR3 is 16 amino acids. Germline V lookup: CDR1 LNHDA, CDR2 SQIVND (reference sequence). Negative isolation was used for CD8+ and CD4+ T cells, and FACS enrichment was applied to TEMRA cells. Reverse transcription used roughly 0.45 to 1 ug RNA and random hexamers. TCRdb ran MiXCR on the immunoSEQ multiplex PCR reads and lists one entry per CDR3 protein. The sample lists 350,000 to 550,000 distinct CDR3 sequences, approximately 85% seen once, with under 0.15% in the top ten.

Sequenced material: CD8+ T cells from PBMCs. The J gene is TRBJ1-6, the V gene TRBV19; 8 bases match TRBD1. The sequence came from a human donor with multiple sclerosis. The CDR3 loop reads CASSTGRTGLNSPLHF. CDR3 DNA: TGTGCCAGTAGTACCGGCCGGACAGGGTTAAATTCACCCCTCCACTTT.